Listed here are 23 T cell receptor beta chains from one sample, sequenced in a study of immune evolution from preneoplasia to lung adenocarcinoma. Clones were read by immunoSEQ multiplex PCR, and TCRdb kept only the in-frame ones, dropping some. The data show fewer than 50,000 clones, approximately 80% seen once. The specimen sequenced was FFPE invasive lung adenocarcinoma tissue. These receptors came from a person aged 60 to 70 with lung adenocarcinoma.

CDR3 region: CASRARRSTHTDTQYF. CDR3 bases: TGTGCCAGCAGGGCCAGGAGGTCAACCCACACAGATACGCAGTATTTT. The chain uses TRBV28 and TRBJ2-3; TRBD2 is a possible D gene (5 bases). The CDR3 extends over 16 amino acids. Germline V gene sequence: CDR1 MDHEN, CDR2 SYDVKM. The V and J ends lost 6 bases and 2 bases respectively, with 18 bases between them. The full variable domain, completed using reference TRBV28 and TRBJ2-3, is DVKVTQSSRYLVKRTGEKVFLECVQDMDHENMFWYRQDPGLGLRLIYFSYDVKMKEKGDIPEGYSVSREKKERFSLILESASTNQTSMYLCASRARRSTHTDTQYFGPGTRLTVL.

Of note for this clone: This same CDR3 is encoded by further DNA sequences in the sample. This sequence joins TRBV27 and TRBJ1-5, with 7 nucleotides matching TRBD1. Germline CDR1 MNHEY, CDR2 SMNVEV (reference sequence). The CDR3 has 14 residues. Trimming cost V 6 bases and J 7 bases; bases outside gene matches: 9. CDR3 protein: CASRPDRKDQPQHF. The CDR3, as DNA: TGTGCCAGCAGACCGGACAGGAAGGACCAGCCCCAGCATTTT.

The rearrangement uses TRBV5-6 and TRBJ2-2; D may be TRBD2 (6 bases). The germline V gene encodes CDR1 SGHDT and CDR2 YYEEEE. This CDR3 contains 15 residues. V gave up 1 base and J gave up 5 bases, with 12 bases separating them. The DNA for the CDR3 is TGTGCCAGCAGCTTGCCCGGGGCGGGGACCGGGGAGCTGTTTTTT. This gives the protein CASSLPGAGTGELFF.

The CDR3 sequence is CASSQDVSNYGYTF. The CDR3 region has the DNA TGTGCCAGCAGCCAAGATGTGTCTAACTATGGCTACACCTTC. The chain links TRBV4-2 to TRBJ1-2; D is unresolved. This CDR3 is 14 amino acids long. V dropped 0 bases and J dropped 0 bases, with 5 bases sitting between them. Per germline, CDR1 LGHNA and CDR2 YNFKEQ.

This clone was seen only a few times. V and J are TRBV29-1 and TRBJ2-3, with TRBD2 matching 13 bases. CDR3 size: 13 residues. V lost 4 bases and J lost 5; bases outside the gene matches: 0. The germline CDR1 and CDR2 sequences are SQVTM and ANQGSEA. CDR3 sequence reads: CSVGTSGRDTQYF. In DNA, the CDR3 is TGCAGCGTTGGGACTAGCGGGAGAGATACGCAGTATTTT.

This chain connects TRBV28 to TRBJ2-3; no clear D gene. Germline V gene data show CDR1 as MDHEN and CDR2 as SYDVKM. This CDR3 has 14 amino acids. Trimming removed 4 bases at V and 1 base at J, with 9 bases between. The CDR3 protein is CASSWPGGTDTQYF. The CDR3 region has the DNA TGTGCCAGCAGTTGGCCAGGAGGCACAGATACGCAGTATTTT.

This rearrangement joins TRBV29-1 to TRBJ1-4, with 7 nucleotides matching TRBD1. CDR1 is SQVTM, CDR2 ANQGSEA, per germline. The CDR3 consists of 13 residues. V lost 6 bases, J lost 8 bases, and 9 bases stayed unmatched. CDR3 loop: CSVNRGMGEKLFF. The CDR3 DNA reads as TGCAGCGTGAACAGGGGAATGGGAGAAAAACTGTTTTTT.

This clone was seen more than once but under ten times. The chain employs TRBV27 and TRBJ1-2; TRBD1 might be the D (5 bases). V was pared by 5 bases and J by 8 bases, with 15 bases between. Germline CDR1 reads MNHEY; CDR2 reads SMNVEV (reference sequence). The CDR3 length is 13 residues. Here the CDR3 reads CASSQRGRGGYTF. Here the CDR3 DNA reads TGTGCCAGCAGTCAACGGGGCAGAGGGGGCTACACCTTC.

This chain uses TRBV28 with TRBJ1-2, with 11 bases fitting TRBD1. The CDR3 extends over 16 amino acids. In germline, CDR1 is MDHEN, CDR2 SYDVKM. The J segment lost 7 bases and the V segment lost 6 bases, leaving 13 bases of the junction unmatched. CDR3 DNA sequence: TGTGCCAGCAGCGTAGGGATGGCAGGACAGGGGGCTGGCTACACCTTC. Translated, it gives CASSVGMAGQGAGYTF.

The chain couples TRBV6-4 to TRBJ2-2; 14 bases line up with TRBD2. The germline V gene encodes CDR1 MRHNA and CDR2 SNTAGT. This CDR3 is 15 amino acids long. The V segment lost 3 bases and the J segment 10 bases; nucleotides outside the gene matches: 4. CDR3 loop: CASSEGTSGSEELFF. The CDR3 DNA sequence: TGTGCCAGCAGTGAGGGGACTAGCGGGAGTGAGGAGCTGTTTTTT.

This clone showed up just a few times. CDR3 bases: TGTGCCAGCAGCCCGGGGACTAGCGGGGGACCTCAGGAGCAGTACTTC. It specifies CASSPGTSGGPQEQYF. This rearrangement joins TRBV7-9 to TRBJ2-7; 14 bases map to TRBD2. CDR3 length: 16 residues. Losses at the gene ends were 5 bases for V and 7 bases for J; bases not matched to a gene: 10. Germline V lookup: CDR1 SEHNR, CDR2 FQNEAQ (reference sequence).

This clone is labeled as medium-sized (0.01 to 0.1%). This sequence joins TRBV21-1 and TRBJ1-1. TRBV21-1 is reported as a pseudogene. The CDR3 contains 15 residues. The CDR3 DNA reads as TGTGCCAGCAGCTGGGGTCGGATCTCTTACACTGAAGCTTTCTTT. Protein product: CASSWGRISYTEAFF.

The chain uses TRBV11-1 and TRBJ2-1, with D possibly being TRBD2 (5 bases). Germline V CDR1 and CDR2: SGHAT, FQDESV (reference sequence). V was shortened by 3 bases and J by 8 bases, with 14 bases between the two germline ends. The CDR3 covers 14 residues. The CDR3 sequence is CASSFNLAAHEQFF. The CDR3, as DNA: TGTGCCAGCAGCTTCAATCTAGCCGCCCATGAGCAGTTCTTC.

Notes on this clone: Other DNA sequences in this specimen translate into the identical CDR3. The gene calls are TRBV2 and TRBJ2-7; D gene unclear. V was trimmed by 0 bases and J by 4 bases, leaving 4 bases between them. The CDR3 loop spans 12 amino acids. The germline V gene has CDR1 SNHLY and CDR2 FYNNEI. The CDR3 loop is CASSEARYEQYF. For the CDR3, the DNA is TGTGCCAGCAGTGAAGCGCGATACGAGCAGTACTTC.

This chain uses TRBV29-1 with TRBJ2-2; 10 bases map to TRBD1. This CDR3 is 14 amino acids long. Trimming at V came to 5 bases and at J to 6 bases, leaving 6 bases not matched to a gene. CDR1 and CDR2 (germline): SQVTM, ANQGSEA. In DNA form, the CDR3 reads TGCAGCGTTACCGGGACAGGGGTCCCCGGGGAGCTGTTTTTT. It is translated as CSVTGTGVPGELFF.

This rearrangement joins TRBV6-1 to TRBJ1-5; the D is unclear. Germline V gives CDR1 MNHNS, CDR2 SASEGT. The CDR3 runs to 13 residues. V dropped 3 bases and J dropped 3 bases, with 6 bases sitting between them. The CDR3 DNA sequence: TGTGCCAGCAGTGAGTATCCCAATCAGCCCCAGCATTTT. The encoded protein is CASSEYPNQPQHF.

J is TRBJ1-6 and V is TRBV27; D is perhaps TRBD1 (6 bases). Trimming took 4 bases from V and 5 from J, leaving 9 bases between them. This CDR3 contains 14 residues. Per germline, CDR1 MNHEY and CDR2 SMNVEV (reference sequence). This CDR3 is CASSSTGNNSPLHF. The CDR3 DNA is TGTGCCAGCAGTTCCACAGGGAATAATTCACCCCTCCACTTT.

V and J are TRBV6-1 and TRBJ2-7, with a tentative D call TRBD1 (6 bases). Trimming took 0 bases from V and 4 from J, leaving 7 bases between them. Germline CDR1 reads MNHNS; CDR2 reads SASEGT. This CDR3 is built from 13 residues. Written as DNA, the CDR3 is TGTGCCAGCAGTGAAGCAAGGGGGTACGAGCAGTACTTC. The encoded protein is CASSEARGYEQYF.

The gene calls are TRBV6-6 and TRBJ1-5; no reliable D call. Trimming cost V 0 bases and J 7 bases, with 4 bases left between them. Germline values: CDR1 MNHNY, CDR2 SVGAGI (reference sequence). CDR3 size: 12 residues. Here the CDR3 reads CASSYSRQPQHF. CDR3 sequence (DNA): TGTGCCAGCAGTTACTCGAGGCAGCCCCAGCATTTT.

The chain combines TRBV19 with TRBJ2-6; D may be TRBD1 (5 bases). This CDR3 has 17 amino acids. V was clipped by 8 bases and J by 0 bases, with 17 bases between them. The germline CDR1 and CDR2 sequences are LNHDA and SQIVND (reference sequence). In DNA, the CDR3 is TGTGCCAGTCTCCGTAGGGGCCCCCCCTCTGGGGCCAACGTCCTGACTTTC. It translates to CASLRRGPPSGANVLTF.

The chain uses TRBV6-5 and TRBJ2-1, with 9 bases that match TRBD1. The V gene's germline CDR1 is MNHEY and CDR2 SVGAGI. The junction had 8 bases not matched to a gene; V was cut back by 8 bases and J by 3 bases. The CDR3 runs to 15 residues. The CDR3 here is CASLPRDRVYNEQFF. The CDR3 nucleotides are TGTGCCAGCCTACCCCGGGACAGGGTCTACAATGAGCAGTTCTTC.

The chain carries TRBV19 and TRBJ2-2; possible D gene TRBD1, 6 bases. Germline CDR1 LNHDA, CDR2 SQIVND (reference sequence). This CDR3 comprises 14 residues. The ends were cut back, 7 bases at V and 4 bases at J, with 13 bases in the middle. CDR3 protein: CASTDRWGTGELFF. Here the CDR3 DNA reads TGTGCCAGTACTGACAGGTGGGGCACCGGGGAGCTGTTTTTT.

This chain joins TRBV6-1 and TRBJ2-6, with a weak D call TRBD1 (5 bases). Trimming pared 5 bases from V and 2 bases from J, leaving 10 bases between. The CDR3 sequence is 15 residues long. CDR1 is MNHNS, CDR2 SASEGT, per germline. The CDR3 reads CASSIQVTGANVLTF. The CDR3 bases are TGTGCCAGCAGTATACAGGTAACTGGGGCCAACGTCCTGACTTTC.